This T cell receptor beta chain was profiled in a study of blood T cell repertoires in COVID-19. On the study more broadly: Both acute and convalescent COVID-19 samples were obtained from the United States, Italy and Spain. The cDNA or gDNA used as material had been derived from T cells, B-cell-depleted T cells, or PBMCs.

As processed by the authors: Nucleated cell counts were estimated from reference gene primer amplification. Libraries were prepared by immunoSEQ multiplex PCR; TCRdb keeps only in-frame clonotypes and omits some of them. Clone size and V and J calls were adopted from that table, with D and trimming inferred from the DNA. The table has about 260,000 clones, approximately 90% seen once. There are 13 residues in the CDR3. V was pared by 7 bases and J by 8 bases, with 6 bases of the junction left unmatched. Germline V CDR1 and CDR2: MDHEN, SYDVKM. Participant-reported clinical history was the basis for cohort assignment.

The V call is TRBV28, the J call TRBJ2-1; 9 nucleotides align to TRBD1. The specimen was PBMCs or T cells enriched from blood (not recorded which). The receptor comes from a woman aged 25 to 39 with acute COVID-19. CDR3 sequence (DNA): TGTGCCAGCAATCAACAGGGGGCGCATGAGCAGTTCTTC. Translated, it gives CASNQQGAHEQFF.